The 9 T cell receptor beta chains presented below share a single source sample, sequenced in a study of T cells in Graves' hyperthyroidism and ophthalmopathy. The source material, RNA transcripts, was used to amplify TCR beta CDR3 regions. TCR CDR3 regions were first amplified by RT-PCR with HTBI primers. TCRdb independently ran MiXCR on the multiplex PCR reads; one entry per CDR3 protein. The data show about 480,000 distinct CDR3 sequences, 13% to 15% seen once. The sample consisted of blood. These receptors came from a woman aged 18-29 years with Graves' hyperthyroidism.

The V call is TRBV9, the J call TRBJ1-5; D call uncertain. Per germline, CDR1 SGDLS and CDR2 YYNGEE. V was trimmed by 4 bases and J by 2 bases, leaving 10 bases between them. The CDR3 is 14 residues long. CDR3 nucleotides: TGTGCCAGCAGCCCGACCCGCGGCAATCAGCCCCAGCATTTT. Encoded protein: CASSPTRGNQPQHF.

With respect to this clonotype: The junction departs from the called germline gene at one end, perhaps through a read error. CDR3 protein: CVSSSPLAGVPDAQYF. DNA for the CDR3: TGTGTCAGCAGCTCCCCCTTAGCGGGAGTTCCAGATGCGCAGTATTTT. The rearrangement links TRBV9 to TRBJ2-3, with 9 positions matching TRBD2. There are 16 residues in the CDR3. CDR1 is SGDLS, CDR2 YYNGEE, per germline.

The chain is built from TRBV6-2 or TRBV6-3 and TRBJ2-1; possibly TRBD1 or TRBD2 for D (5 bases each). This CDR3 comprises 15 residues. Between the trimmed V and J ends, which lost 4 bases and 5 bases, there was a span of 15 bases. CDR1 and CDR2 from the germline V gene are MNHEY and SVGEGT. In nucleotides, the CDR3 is TGTGCCAGCAGTTCCCTGGGACCTCGGGACAATGAGCAGTTCTTC. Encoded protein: CASSSLGPRDNEQFF.

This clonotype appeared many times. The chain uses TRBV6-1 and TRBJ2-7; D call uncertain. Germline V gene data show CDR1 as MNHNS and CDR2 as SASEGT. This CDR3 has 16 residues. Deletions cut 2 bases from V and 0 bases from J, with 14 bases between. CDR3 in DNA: TGTGCCAGCAGTGAACTCGTCGGCACCATCTCCTACGAGCAGTACTTC. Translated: CASSELVGTISYEQYF.

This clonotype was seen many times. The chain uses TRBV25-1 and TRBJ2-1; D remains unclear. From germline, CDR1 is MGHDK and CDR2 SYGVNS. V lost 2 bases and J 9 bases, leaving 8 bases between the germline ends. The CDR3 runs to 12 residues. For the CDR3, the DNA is TGTGCCAGCAGTGAACGATGGCTTGAGCAGTTCTTC. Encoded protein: CASSERWLEQFF. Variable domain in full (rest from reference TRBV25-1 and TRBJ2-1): EADIYQTPRYLVIGTGKKITLECSQTMGHDKMYWYQQDPGMELHLIHYSYGVNSTEKGDLSSESTVSRIRTEHFPLTLESARPSHTSQYLCASSERWLEQFFGPGTRLTVL.

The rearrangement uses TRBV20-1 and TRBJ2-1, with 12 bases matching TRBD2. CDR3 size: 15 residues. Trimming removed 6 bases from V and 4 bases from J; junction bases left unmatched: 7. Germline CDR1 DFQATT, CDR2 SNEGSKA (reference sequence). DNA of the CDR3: TGCAGTGCGGGGGAGCTAGCGGGAGGGTACAATGAGCAGTTCTTC. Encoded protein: CSAGELAGGYNEQFF.

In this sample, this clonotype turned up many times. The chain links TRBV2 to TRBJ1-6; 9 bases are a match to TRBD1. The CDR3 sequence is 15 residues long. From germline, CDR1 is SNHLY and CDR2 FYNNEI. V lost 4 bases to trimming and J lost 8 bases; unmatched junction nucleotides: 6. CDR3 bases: TGTGCCAGCAGTGCATGGCGGACAGGGGATTCACCCCTCCACTTT. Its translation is CASSAWRTGDSPLHF. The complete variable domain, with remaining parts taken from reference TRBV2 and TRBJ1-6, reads EPEVTQTPSHQVTQMGQEVILRCVPISNHLYFYWYRQILGQKVEFLVSFYNNEISEKSEIFDDQFSVERPDGSNFTLKIRSTKLEDSAMYFCASSAWRTGDSPLHFGNGTRLTVT.

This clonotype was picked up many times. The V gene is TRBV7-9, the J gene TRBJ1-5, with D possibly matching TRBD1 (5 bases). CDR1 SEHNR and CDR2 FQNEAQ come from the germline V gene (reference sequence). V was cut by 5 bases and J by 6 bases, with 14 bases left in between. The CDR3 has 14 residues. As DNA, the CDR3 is TGTGCCAGCAGCAAGGCGGGGGGAGTTCAGCCCCAGCATTTT. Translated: CASSKAGGVQPQHF.

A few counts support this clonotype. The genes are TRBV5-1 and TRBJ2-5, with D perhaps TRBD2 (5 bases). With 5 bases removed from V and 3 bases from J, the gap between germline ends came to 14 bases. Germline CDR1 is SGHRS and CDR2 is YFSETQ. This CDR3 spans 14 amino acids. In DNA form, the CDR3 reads TGCGCCAGCAGATCCGGAGGTGCCGAAGAGACCCAGTACTTC. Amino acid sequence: CASRSGGAEETQYF.